The clone carrying this TCR beta chain was detected a few times. The length of the CDR3 is 13 residues. The germline V gene has CDR1 SGHTA and CDR2 FQGTGA. V lost 5 bases to trimming and J lost 8 bases, with 13 bases between them. Under the authors' procedure: Estimation of nucleated cell counts relied on the amplification of reference gene primers. Profiling relied on immunoSEQ multiplex PCR, and the TCRdb table lists in-frame clones only, not all of them. The D gene and trimming were derived from the DNA, and the V and J assignments and clone size from that table. The table records about 430,000 clones, roughly 90% of them present only once. This sample was taken from a study of blood T cell repertoires in COVID-19. Participant age was roughly 18 to 95 years, and participants resided in around 24 US areas. Membership in each cohort depended on participant-reported clinical history.

The sequenced sample was PBMCs or T cells enriched from blood (not recorded which). This chain connects TRBV7-3 to TRBJ1-3; D not resolved. This TCR came from a woman younger than 30 who had been exposed to COVID-19. For the CDR3, the DNA is TGTGCCAGCAGCCCCGGAGCCGGGGACACCATATATTTT. Its protein is CASSPGAGDTIYF.